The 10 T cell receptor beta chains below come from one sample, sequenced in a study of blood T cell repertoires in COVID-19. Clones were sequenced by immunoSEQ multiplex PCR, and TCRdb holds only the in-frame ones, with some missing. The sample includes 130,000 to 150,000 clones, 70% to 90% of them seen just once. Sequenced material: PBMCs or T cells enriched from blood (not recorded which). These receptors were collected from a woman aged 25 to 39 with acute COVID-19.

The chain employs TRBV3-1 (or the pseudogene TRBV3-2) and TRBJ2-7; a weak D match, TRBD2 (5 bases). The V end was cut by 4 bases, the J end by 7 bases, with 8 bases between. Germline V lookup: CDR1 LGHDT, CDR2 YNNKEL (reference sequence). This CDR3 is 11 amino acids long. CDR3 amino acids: CASSRGMEQYF. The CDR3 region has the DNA TGTGCCAGCAGCCGAGGGATGGAGCAGTACTTC.

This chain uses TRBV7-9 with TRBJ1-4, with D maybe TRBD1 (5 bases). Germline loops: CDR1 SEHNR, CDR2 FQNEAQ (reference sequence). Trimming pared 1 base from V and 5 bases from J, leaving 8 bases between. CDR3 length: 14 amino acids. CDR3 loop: CASSLVQGNEKLFF. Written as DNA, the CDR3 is TGTGCCAGCAGCTTAGTCCAGGGCAATGAAAAACTGTTTTTT.

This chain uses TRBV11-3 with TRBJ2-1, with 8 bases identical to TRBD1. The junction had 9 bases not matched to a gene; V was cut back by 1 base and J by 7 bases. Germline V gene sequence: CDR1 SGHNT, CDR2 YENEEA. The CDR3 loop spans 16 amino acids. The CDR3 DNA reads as TGTGCCAGCAGCTTAGTGTCAGGGGGCATTAAAAATGAGCAGTTCTTC. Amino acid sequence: CASSLVSGGIKNEQFF.

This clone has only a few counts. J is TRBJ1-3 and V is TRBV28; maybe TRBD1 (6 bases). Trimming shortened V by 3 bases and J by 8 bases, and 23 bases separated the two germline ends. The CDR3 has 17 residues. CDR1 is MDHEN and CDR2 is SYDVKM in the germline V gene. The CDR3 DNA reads TGTGCCAGCAGTTTGCGGATATCGTCAGGGGCGGGTGACACCATATATTTT. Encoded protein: CASSLRISSGAGDTIYF. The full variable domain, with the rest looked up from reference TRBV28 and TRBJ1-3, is DVKVTQSSRYLVKRTGEKVFLECVQDMDHENMFWYRQDPGLGLRLIYFSYDVKMKEKGDIPEGYSVSREKKERFSLILESASTNQTSMYLCASSLRISSGAGDTIYFGEGSWLTVV.

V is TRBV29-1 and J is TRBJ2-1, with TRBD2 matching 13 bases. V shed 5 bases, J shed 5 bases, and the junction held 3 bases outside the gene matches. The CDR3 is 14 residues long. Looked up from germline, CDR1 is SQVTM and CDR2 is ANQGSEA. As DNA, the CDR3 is TGCAGCGTTTACGGACTAGCGGGGGACAATGAGCAGTTCTTC. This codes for CSVYGLAGDNEQFF.

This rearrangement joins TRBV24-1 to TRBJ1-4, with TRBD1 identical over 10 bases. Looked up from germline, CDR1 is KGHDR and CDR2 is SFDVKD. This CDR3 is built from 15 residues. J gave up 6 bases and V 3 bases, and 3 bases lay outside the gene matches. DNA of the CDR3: TGTGCCACCAGTGATCGACAGGGGGCGGATGAAAAACTGTTTTTT. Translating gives CATSDRQGADEKLFF.

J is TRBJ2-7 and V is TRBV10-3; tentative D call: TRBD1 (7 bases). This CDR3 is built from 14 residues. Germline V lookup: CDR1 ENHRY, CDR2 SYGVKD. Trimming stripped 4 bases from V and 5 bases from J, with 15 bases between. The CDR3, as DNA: TGTGCCATCAGTGGCAGGGGGGAAGTAAACGAGCAGTACTTC. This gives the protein CAISGRGEVNEQYF.

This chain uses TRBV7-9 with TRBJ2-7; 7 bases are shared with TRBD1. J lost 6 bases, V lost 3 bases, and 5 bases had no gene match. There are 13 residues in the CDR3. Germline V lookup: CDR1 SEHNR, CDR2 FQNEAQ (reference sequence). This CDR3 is CASSFQGDGEQYF. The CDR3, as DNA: TGTGCCAGCAGCTTTCAGGGGGACGGCGAGCAGTACTTC.

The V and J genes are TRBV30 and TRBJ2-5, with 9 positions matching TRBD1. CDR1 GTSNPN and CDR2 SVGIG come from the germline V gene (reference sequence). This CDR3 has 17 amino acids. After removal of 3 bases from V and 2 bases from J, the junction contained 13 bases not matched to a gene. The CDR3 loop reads CAWRPPNWGTGQETQYF. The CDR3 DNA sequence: TGTGCCTGGAGGCCTCCAAATTGGGGGACAGGGCAAGAGACCCAGTACTTC.

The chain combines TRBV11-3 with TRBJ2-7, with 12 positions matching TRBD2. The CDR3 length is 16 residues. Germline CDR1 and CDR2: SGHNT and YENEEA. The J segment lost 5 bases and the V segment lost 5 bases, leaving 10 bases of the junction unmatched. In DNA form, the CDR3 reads TGTGCCAGCAGCCCACACCGACTAGCGGGAGAAAACGAGCAGTACTTC. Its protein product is CASSPHRLAGENEQYF. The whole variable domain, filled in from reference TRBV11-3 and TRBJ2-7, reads EAGVVQSPRYKIIEKKQPVAFWCNPISGHNTLYWYLQNLGQGPELLIRYENEEAVDDSQLPKDRFSAERLKGVDSTLKIQPAELGDSAVYLCASSPHRLAGENEQYFGPGTRLTVT.